The entry that follows covers one T cell receptor (beta chain) sequence. Its specificity is not known. This sample was included in a study of T-cell memory formation after mild COVID-19. It was 5'RACE with constant-segment primers that produced the TCR alpha and TCR beta cDNA libraries, which carried sample barcodes and UMIs. MiXCR, run by TCRdb on the 5' RACE reads, gives a single entry per CDR3 protein. The table records hundreds of thousands of distinct CDR3 sequences, about 20% of them present only once. Findings and limits, study-wide: Among clones contracting day 15 to 85, CD4/CD8 was balanced, whereas later expanders leaned CD4+. Cross-reactive memory seemingly joined, as some responding clones were found in pre-infection memory.

Germline CDR1 reads SGHRS; CDR2 reads YFSETQ. This CDR3 region has 14 residues. V was shortened by 6 bases and J by 8 bases, with 18 bases between the two germline ends. The chain is built from TRBV5-1 and TRBJ2-1, with a possible D match to TRBD1 (6 bases). The sequence came from an adult woman who had mild COVID-19 (a few samples of this study predate the infection). Cell type and time point are not known. Material for sequencing was PBMCs or a T cell subset sorted from them (not recorded which). The CDR3 DNA reads TGCGCCAGCATCGAAGGGGGTCTAGGGCATGAGCAGTTCTTC. Translated, it gives CASIEGGLGHEQFF.